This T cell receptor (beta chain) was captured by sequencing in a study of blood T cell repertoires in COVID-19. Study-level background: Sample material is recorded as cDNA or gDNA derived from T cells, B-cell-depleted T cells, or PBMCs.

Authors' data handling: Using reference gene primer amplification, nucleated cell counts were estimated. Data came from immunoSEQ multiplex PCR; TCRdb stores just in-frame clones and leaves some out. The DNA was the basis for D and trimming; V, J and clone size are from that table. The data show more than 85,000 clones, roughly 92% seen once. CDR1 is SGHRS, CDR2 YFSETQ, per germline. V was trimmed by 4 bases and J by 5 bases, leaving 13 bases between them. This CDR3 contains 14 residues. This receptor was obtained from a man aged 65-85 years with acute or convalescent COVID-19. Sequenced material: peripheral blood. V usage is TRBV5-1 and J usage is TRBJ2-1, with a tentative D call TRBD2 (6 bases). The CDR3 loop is CASSTRTTNNEQFF. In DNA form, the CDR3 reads TGCGCCAGCAGCACCAGGACTACAAACAATGAGCAGTTCTTC.